This T cell receptor beta chain appears in the sequencing data of a study of human T cells and chemical hapten exposure. In the study overall: Per-sample TCR yield variation was attributed mainly to small pooled library volume differences.

General study points: In the PT1 data, expanded TCR counts showed a positive correlation with patch test score. The number of TCRs above 1 in 1000 frequency did not change after DPC sensitization.

The CDR3 has 12 amino acids. This clonotype was seen a handful of times. The antigen remains undetermined. Specified time point: pre-sensitization, week 0. The sample's treatment: therapeutic diphenylcyclopropenone sensitization with weekly scalp DPC. How the authors handled the data: TCRs per sample had a median of approximately 98,000 and ranged from roughly 23,224 to 700,000. MiXCR was run by TCRdb on the RACE reads, yielding one entry per CDR3 protein. These V and J calls derive from TCRdb rather than the authors' analysis. Found here are tens of thousands of distinct CDR3 sequences, around 15% of them singletons; the top ten hold 4.6%.

This receptor was identified in a woman in her 50s with alopecia areata. Some clones in this sample may be carry-over from other donors' samples. The V call is TRBV21-1, the J call TRBJ2-1. TRBV21-1 is a documented pseudogene. The sequencing used whole blood, collected in connection with sensitization to the hapten diphenylcyclopropenone (DPC). This CDR3 reads CASSPAYNEQFF. CDR3 nucleotide sequence: TGTGCCAGCAGCCCTGCCTACAATGAGCAGTTCTTC.